A selection of T cell receptor beta chains follows, all from one sample in a study of graft-versus-host responses after intestinal transplantation. Sequenced by immunoSEQ multiplex PCR; TCRdb stores in-frame clones only, minus some. The sample has tens of thousands of clones, about 90% seen once. No antigens are known for them. The sequencing used unstimulated CD8+ T cells sorted from spleen or lymph node cells, collected before intestinal transplant. The receptors come from a human donor who received an intestinal transplant. Both conserved end residues are part of each CDR3. Each record gives: J gene, D gene, V gene, CDR3 protein. The D gene is left open where the match is weak.

>TRBJ2-7|.|TRBV29-1
CSVEAPPTEAGEQYF
>TRBJ2-1|TRBD2|TRBV19
CASSTTGGSSYNEQFF
>TRBJ2-1|.|TRBV2
CASSGGSYNEQFF
>TRBJ1-2|.|TRBV29-1
CSVVVGGGVYGYTF
>TRBJ1-2|TRBD1|TRBV2
CASTDREGGEYYGYTF
>TRBJ2-2|TRBD2|TRBV6-5
CASRSGGIRELFF
>TRBJ2-7|.|TRBV30
CAWDTPSYEQYF
>TRBJ2-7|.|TRBV28
CASSHRSGEGYMYEQYF
>TRBJ1-2|.|TRBV13
CASSDPGRSYGYTF
>TRBJ2-3|.|TRBV7-3
CASSTGGGTQYF
>TRBJ2-7|TRBD1|TRBV4-1
CASSLDRGYEQYF
>TRBJ2-5|TRBD1|TRBV29-1
CSVEAGGQETQYF
>TRBJ2-1|TRBD2|TRBV6-1
CASGHSGSFSEEQFF
>TRBJ2-3|.|TRBV9
CASSEDRRTDTQYF
>TRBJ2-7|.|TRBV5-4
CASSFSSYEQYF
>TRBJ1-4|.|TRBV5-5
CASSPTGQGEKLFF
>TRBJ1-1|.|TRBV29-1
CSVEGEAAGGNTEAFF
>TRBJ1-4|TRBD1|TRBV6-1
CASSVGQGAEKLFF
>TRBJ2-3|TRBD2|TRBV7-9
CASSPPIAGDLDTQYF
>TRBJ2-5|TRBD1|TRBV11-2
CASSFGQGAYQTQYF
>TRBJ2-1|TRBD1|TRBV7-9
CASSFTGDPYNEQFF
>TRBJ2-3|TRBD2|TRBV29-1
CSVEGTSDYTQYF
>TRBJ2-5|.|TRBV12-1
CASSLRQASGAQYF
>TRBJ2-3|.|TRBV5-6
CASSPGTSDTQYF
>TRBJ2-3|.|TRBV29-1
CSVVLSATGTDTQYF
>TRBJ2-1|TRBD2|TRBV6-5
CASSAGGSTNEQFF
>TRBJ2-4|TRBD2|TRBV6-1
CASSPLAGGKNIQYF
>TRBJ2-7|.|TRBV9
CASSPMEQGVSEQYF
>TRBJ2-5|TRBD1|TRBV15
CATSRVGQGEETQYF
>TRBJ2-1|.|TRBV6-5
CASIGGNEQFF
>TRBJ2-5|.|TRBV27
CASSTGAGETQYF
>TRBJ2-3|.|TRBV6-5
CASSYSEADTQYF
>TRBJ2-5|.|TRBV27
CASSLGATETQYF
>TRBJ2-7|.|TRBV6-6
CASSYGGSDYEQYF
>TRBJ1-5|.|TRBV6-6
CASGQPQHF
>TRBJ2-7|TRBD2|TRBV6-5
CASSYFGGSSYEQYF
>TRBJ2-3|TRBD2|TRBV29-1
CSVEIAGWGTDTQYF
>TRBJ2-1|TRBD2|TRBV7-6
CASSSTPLGRIHNEQFF
>TRBJ2-7|TRBD1|TRBV28
CASSSGHRGQQEQYF
>TRBJ1-5|.|TRBV4-1
CASSQSFYRDNQPQHF